This T cell receptor beta chain was recorded in a study of T cells after somatic rescue of genetic block. Trimming took off 0 bases at V and 5 bases at J, with 17 bases between the two ends. The CDR3 covers 16 residues. The germline V gene has CDR1 MGHRA and CDR2 YSYEKL. Clones were sequenced by immunoSEQ multiplex PCR, and TCRdb holds only the in-frame ones, with some missing. The data show around 52,000 clones, with around 96% seen just once and 0.075% to 0.095% held by the top ten. Sequencing was carried out using peripheral blood mononuclear cells (PBMCs). The V call is TRBV4-1, the J call TRBJ2-7, with D perhaps TRBD1 (5 bases). This sequence was found in a child in the first two years of life. DNA of the CDR3: TGCGCCAGCAGCCAAGATATTGGCAGGGTTATCCACGAGCAGTACTTC. Amino acids: CASSQDIGRVIHEQYF.